The clone carrying this T cell receptor (beta chain) was observed many times. What it binds is unknown. The time point here: newly diagnosed GD, antithyroid drugs for less than 3 months. The TCR library was made from RNA that had been extracted from PBMCs in TRIzol. Peripheral blood, 7.5 to 9.5 milliliters per patient, was collected in EDTA tubes. The record originates from a study of regulatory T cells in long-lasting Graves disease. At the level of the study: Freshly diagnosed Graves' patients had used antithyroid drugs for under 3 months.

Overall study findings and caveats: Those with persistent disease had in common more public clonotypes (roughly 3,000) than new patients (approximately 990). Under persistent disease, TRBV28, TRBJ1-2 and TRBJ2-5 were used preferentially.

Looked up from germline, CDR1 is MNHEY and CDR2 is SVGEGT. J gave up 0 bases and V 6 bases, and 8 bases lay outside the gene matches. The CDR3 is made up of 17 amino acids. Arm-PCR with iRepertoire HTBI primers amplified the CDR3 regions for these TCR beta libraries. TCRdb used MiXCR to reprocess the multiplex PCR reads, holding one entry per CDR3 protein. This table has hundreds of thousands of distinct CDR3 sequences, around a sixth appearing once. The sample was peripheral blood mononuclear cells (PBMCs), taken at new diagnosis, from a patient treated with antithyroid drugs. The chain combines TRBV6-2 or TRBV6-3 with TRBJ2-6; 7 bases match TRBD1. The clonotype comes from a female donor with Graves disease. The CDR3 spells CASRPTGFLSGANVLTF. The DNA for the CDR3 is TGTGCCAGCAGGCCGACAGGGTTCCTCTCTGGGGCCAACGTCCTGACTTTC.